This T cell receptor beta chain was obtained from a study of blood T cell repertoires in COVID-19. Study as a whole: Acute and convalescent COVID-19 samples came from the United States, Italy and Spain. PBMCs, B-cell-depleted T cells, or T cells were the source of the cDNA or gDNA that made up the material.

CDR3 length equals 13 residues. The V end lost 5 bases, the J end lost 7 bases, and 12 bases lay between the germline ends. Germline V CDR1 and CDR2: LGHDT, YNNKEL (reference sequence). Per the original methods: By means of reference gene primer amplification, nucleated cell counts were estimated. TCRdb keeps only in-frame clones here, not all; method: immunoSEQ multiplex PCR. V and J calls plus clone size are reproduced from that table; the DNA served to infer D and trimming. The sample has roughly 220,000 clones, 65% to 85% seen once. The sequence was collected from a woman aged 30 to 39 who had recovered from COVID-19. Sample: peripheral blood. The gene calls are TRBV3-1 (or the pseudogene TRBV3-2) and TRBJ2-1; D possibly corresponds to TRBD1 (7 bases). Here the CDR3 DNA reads TGTGCCAGCAGCTTACAGGGGAGGAATGAGCAGTTCTTC. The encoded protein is CASSLQGRNEQFF.